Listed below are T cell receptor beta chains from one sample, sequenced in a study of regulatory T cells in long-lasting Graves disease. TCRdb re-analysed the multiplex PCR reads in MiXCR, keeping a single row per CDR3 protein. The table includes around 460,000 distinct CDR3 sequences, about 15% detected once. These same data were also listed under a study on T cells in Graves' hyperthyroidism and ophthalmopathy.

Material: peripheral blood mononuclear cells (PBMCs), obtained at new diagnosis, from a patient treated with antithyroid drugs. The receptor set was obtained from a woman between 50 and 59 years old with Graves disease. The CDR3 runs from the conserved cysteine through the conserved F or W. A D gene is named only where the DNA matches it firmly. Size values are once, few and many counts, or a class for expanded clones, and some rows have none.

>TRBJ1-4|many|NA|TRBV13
TGTGCCAGCAGCGTCCAGGGTAAGGGCTACGAAAAACTGTTTTTT
CASSVQGKGYEKLFF
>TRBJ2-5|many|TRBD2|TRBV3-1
TGTGCCAGCAGCGTCGTAGCGGGAGGTCGCCAAGAGACCCAGTACTTC
CASSVVAGGRQETQYF
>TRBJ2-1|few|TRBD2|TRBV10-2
TGCGCCAGTAATAAACGGGAGGAGGGGTACAATGAGCAGTTCTTC
CASNKREEGYNEQFF
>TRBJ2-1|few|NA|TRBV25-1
TGTGCCAGCAGTTCCGCAAGGGGAGACCACTCCTACAATGAGCAGTTCTTC
CASSSARGDHSYNEQFF
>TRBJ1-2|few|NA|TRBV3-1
TGTGCCAGCAGCCACCTACAGGGCAGTACCGGCTACACCTTC
CASSHLQGSTGYTF
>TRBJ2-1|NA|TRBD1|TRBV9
TGTGCCAGCAGCGTAGTCGATGGGACAGGGGGCTTGGATGAGCAGTTCTTC
CASSVVDGTGGLDEQFF
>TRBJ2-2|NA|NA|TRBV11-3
TGTGCCAGCAGCCCCCGAAGTCAGTCGATGAACACCGGGGAGCTGTTTTTT
CASSPRSQSMNTGELFF
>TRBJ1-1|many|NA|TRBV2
TGTGCCAGCAGTGAAGCGATGAACACTGAAGCTTTCTTT
CASSEAMNTEAFF
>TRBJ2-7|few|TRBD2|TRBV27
TGTGCCAGCAGTCCAACTAGCGATAGGGCTCTGAGGCAGTACTTC
CASSPTSDRALRQYF
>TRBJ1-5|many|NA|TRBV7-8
TGTGCCAGCAGCTTAGAACAGGGACCGAATCAGCCCCAGCATTTT
CASSLEQGPNQPQHF